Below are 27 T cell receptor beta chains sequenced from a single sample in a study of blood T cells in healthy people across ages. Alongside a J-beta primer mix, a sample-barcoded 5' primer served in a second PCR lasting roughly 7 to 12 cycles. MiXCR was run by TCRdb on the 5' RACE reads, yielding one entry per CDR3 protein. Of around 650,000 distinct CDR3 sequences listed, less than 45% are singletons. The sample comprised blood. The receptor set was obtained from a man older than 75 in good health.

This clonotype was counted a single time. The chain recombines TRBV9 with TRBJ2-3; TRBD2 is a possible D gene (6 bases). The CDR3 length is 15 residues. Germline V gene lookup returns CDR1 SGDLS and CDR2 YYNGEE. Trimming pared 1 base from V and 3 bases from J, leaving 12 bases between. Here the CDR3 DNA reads TGTGCCAGCAGCGTAAGGCGGGGCTATACAGATACGCAGTATTTT. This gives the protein CASSVRRGYTDTQYF.

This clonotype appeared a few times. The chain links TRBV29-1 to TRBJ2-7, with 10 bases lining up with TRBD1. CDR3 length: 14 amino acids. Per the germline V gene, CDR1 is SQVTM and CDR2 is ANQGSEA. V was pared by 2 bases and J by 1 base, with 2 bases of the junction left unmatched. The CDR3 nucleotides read TGCAGCGTTGAACGACAGGGGGCATCCTACGAGCAGTACTTC. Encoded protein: CSVERQGASYEQYF.

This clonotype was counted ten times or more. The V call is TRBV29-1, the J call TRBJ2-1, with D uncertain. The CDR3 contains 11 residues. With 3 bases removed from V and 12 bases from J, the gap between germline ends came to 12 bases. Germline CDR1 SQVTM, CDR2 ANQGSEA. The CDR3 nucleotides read TGCAGCGTTGATATAGAACTGAGGCAGTTCTTC. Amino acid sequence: CSVDIELRQFF.

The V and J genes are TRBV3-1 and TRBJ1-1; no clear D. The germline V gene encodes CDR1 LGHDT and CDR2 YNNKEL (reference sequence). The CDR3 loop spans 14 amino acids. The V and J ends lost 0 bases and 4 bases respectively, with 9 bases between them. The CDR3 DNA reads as TGTGCCAGCAGCCAAGAATTGGGGAGCACTGAAGCTTTCTTT. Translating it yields CASSQELGSTEAFF. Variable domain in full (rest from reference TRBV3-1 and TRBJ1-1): DTAVSQTPKYLVTQMGNDKSIKCEQNLGHDTMYWYKQDSKKFLKIMFSYNNKELIINETVPNRFSPKSPDKAHLNLHINSLELGDSAVYFCASSQELGSTEAFFGQGTRLTVV.

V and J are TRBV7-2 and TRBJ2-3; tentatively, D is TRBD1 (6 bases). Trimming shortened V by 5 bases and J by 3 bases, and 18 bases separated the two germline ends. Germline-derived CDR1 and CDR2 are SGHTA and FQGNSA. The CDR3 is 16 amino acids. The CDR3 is CASSLNTGSVTDTQYF. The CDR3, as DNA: TGTGCCAGCAGCCTCAATACAGGGTCAGTTACAGATACGCAGTATTTT.

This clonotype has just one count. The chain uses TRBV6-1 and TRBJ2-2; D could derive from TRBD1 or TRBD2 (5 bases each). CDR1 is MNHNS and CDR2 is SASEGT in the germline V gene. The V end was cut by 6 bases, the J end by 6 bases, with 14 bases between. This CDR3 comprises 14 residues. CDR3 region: CASRDSGRAGELFF. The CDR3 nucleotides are TGTGCCAGCAGAGACAGCGGACGGGCCGGGGAGCTGTTTTTT.

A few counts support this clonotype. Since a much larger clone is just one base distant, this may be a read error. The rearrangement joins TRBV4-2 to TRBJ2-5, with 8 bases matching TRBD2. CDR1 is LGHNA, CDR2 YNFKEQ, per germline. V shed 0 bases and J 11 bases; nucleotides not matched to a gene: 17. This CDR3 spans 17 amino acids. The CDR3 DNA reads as TGTGCCAGCAGCCAAGAAAACGGGGGGGCCATTCGTGGTGAGCAGTACTTC. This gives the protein CASSQENGGAIRGEQYF.

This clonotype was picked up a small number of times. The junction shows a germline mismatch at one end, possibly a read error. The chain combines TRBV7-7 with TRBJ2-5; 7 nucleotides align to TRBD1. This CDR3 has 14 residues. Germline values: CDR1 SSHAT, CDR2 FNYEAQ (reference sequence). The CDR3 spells CASSTTGLQETQYF. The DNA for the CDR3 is TGTGCTAGCAGCACGACAGGGCTCCAAGAGACCCAGTACTTC.

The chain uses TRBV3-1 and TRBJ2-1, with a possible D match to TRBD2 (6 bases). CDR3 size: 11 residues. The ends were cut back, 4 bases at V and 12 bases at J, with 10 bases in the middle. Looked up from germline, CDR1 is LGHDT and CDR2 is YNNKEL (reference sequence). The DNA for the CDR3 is TGTGCCAGCAGCCTCCGGGACTCGCAGTTCTTC. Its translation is CASSLRDSQFF.

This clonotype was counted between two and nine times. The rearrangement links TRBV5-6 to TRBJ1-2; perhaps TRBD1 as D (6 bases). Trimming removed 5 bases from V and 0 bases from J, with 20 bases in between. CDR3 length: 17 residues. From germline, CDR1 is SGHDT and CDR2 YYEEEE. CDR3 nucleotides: TGTGCCAGCAGGCCAGGAACAGGGAGTAAAGCTAACTATGGCTACACCTTC. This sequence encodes CASRPGTGSKANYGYTF.

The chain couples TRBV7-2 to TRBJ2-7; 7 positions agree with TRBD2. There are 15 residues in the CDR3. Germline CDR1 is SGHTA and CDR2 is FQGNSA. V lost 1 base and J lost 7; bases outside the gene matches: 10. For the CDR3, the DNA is TGTGCCAGCAGCTTAGAGCGGGGCGCTTACAATGAGCAGTACTTC. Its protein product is CASSLERGAYNEQYF.

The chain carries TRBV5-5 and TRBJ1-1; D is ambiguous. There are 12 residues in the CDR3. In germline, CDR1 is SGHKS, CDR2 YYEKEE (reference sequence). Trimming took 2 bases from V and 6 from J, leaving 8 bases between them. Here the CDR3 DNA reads TGTGCCAGCAGCTTTAGACGGTCTGAAGCTTTCTTT. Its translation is CASSFRRSEAFF.

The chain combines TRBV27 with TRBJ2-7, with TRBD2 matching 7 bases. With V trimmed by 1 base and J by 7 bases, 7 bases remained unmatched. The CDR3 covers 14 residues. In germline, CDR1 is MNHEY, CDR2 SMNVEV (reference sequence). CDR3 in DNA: TGTGCCAGCAGTTTATTGATGGGAGGGCCTGAGCAGTACTTC. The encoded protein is CASSLLMGGPEQYF.

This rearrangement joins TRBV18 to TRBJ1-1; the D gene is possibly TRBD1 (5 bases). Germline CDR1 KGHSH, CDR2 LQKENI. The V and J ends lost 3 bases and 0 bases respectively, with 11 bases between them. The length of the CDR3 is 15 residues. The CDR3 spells CASSPGRGMNTEAFF. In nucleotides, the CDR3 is TGTGCCAGCTCACCGGGACGAGGCATGAACACTGAAGCTTTCTTT.

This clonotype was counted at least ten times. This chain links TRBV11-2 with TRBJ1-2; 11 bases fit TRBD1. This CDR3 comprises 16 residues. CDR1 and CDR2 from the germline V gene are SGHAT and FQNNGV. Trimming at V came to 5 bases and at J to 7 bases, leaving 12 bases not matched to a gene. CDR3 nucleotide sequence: TGTGCCAGCAGCCGTTCCGCCGGGACAGGGGGGGGTGGCTACACCTTC. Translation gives CASSRSAGTGGGGYTF.

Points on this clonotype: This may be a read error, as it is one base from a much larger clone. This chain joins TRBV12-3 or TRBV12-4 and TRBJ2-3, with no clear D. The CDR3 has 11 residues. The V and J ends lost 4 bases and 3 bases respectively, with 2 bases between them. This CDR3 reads CASSWTDTQYF. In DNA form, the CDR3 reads TGTGCCAGCAGTTGGACAGATACGCAGTATTTT.

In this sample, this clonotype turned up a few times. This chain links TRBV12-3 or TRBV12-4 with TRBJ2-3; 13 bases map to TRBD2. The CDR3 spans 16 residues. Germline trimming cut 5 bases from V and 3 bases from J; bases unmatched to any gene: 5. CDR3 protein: CASSRGLAGITDTQYF. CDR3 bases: TGTGCCAGCAGTCGGGGACTAGCGGGAATAACAGATACGCAGTATTTT.

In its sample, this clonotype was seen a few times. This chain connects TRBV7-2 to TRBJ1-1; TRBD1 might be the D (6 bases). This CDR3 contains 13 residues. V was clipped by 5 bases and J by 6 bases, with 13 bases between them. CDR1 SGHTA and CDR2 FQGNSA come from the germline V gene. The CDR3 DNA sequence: TGTGCCAGCAGCGCACAGGGTCCCCCTGAAGCTTTCTTT. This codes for CASSAQGPPEAFF. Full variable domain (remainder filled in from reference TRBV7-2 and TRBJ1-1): GAGVSQSPSNKVTEKGKDVELRCDPISGHTALYWYRQSLGQGLEFLIYFQGNSAPDKSGLPSDRFSAERTGGSVSTLTIQRTQQEDSAVYLCASSAQGPPEAFFGQGTRLTVV.

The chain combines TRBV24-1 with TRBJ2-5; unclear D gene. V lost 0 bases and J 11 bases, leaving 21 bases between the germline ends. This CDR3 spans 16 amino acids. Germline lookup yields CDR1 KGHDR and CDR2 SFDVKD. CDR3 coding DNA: TGTGCCACCAGTGATTTGCACCGATATTTGGCCGGTGAGCAGTACTTC. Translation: CATSDLHRYLAGEQYF.

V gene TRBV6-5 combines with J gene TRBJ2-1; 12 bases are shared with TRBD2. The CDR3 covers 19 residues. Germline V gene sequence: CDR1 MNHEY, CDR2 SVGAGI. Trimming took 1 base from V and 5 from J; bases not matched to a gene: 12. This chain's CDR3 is CASSYFASGRATPHNEQFF. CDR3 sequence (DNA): TGTGCCAGCAGTTACTTCGCTAGCGGGAGGGCTACCCCCCACAATGAGCAGTTCTTC.

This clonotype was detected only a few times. CDR3 in DNA: TGTGCCAGCAGCCAAGATGGCAACGAGCAGTACTTC. Translation gives CASSQDGNEQYF. The V and J genes are TRBV3-1 and TRBJ2-7, with D uncertain. The ends were cut back, 0 bases at V and 5 bases at J, with 5 bases in the middle. Germline lookup yields CDR1 LGHDT and CDR2 YNNKEL (reference sequence). The CDR3 has 12 residues.

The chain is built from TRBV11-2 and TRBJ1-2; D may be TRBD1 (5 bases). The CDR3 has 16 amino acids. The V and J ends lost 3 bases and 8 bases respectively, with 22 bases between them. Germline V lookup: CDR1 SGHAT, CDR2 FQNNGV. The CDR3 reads CASSFQEGWGDSGYTF. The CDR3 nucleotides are TGTGCCAGCAGCTTTCAAGAGGGCTGGGGGGATTCGGGCTACACCTTC.

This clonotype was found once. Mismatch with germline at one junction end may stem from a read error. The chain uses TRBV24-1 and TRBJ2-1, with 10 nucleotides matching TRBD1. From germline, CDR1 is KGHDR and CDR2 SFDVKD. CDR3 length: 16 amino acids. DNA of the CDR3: TGTGCCGCCAGTGATGCCGGACAGGGGGTAGGGAATGAGCAGTTCTTC. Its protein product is CAASDAGQGVGNEQFF.

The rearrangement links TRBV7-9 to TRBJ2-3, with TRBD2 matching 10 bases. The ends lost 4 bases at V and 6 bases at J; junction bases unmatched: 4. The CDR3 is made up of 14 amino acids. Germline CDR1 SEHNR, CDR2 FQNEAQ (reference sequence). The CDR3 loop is CASSSLAGGDTQYF. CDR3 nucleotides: TGTGCCAGCAGCTCCTTAGCGGGAGGCGATACGCAGTATTTT.

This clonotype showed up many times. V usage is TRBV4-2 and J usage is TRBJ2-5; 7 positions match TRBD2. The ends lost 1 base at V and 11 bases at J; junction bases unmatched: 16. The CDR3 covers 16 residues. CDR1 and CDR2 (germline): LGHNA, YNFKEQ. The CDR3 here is CASSQGHRGGEGEQYF. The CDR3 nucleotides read TGTGCCAGCAGCCAAGGCCACCGGGGAGGGGAGGGTGAGCAGTACTTC.

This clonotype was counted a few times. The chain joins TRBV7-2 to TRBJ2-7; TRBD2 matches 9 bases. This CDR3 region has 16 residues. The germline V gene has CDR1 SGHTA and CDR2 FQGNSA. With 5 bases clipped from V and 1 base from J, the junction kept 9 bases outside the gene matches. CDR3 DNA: TGTGCCAGCAGCCCGGCGGGGGGGGACTTTTCCTACGAGCAGTACTTC. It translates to CASSPAGGDFSYEQYF.

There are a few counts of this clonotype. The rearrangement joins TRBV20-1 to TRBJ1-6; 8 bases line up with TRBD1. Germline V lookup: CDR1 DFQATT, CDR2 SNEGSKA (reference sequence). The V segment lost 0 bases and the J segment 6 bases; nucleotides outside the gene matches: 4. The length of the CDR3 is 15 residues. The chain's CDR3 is CSARDVGQGNSPLHF. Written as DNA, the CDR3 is TGCAGTGCTAGAGATGTCGGACAGGGTAATTCACCCCTCCACTTT.